Given below is one TCR beta chain in context. The data were obtained in a study of blood T cell repertoires in COVID-19. Sequencing used immunoSEQ multiplex PCR; TCRdb keeps in-frame clones, though not all of them. In the table there are more than 200,000 clones, approximately 90% of which are singletons. The CDR3 is 12 residues long. Germline V gene data show CDR1 as SNHLY and CDR2 as FYNNEI. The TCR originated in a man aged 25 to 40 with COVID-19, enrolled during active disease. The sample taken for sequencing was peripheral blood. The chain is built from TRBV2 and TRBJ2-7, with 8 bases lining up with TRBD1. The CDR3 nucleotides read TGTGTGTCGACAGGGGACTCCTACGAGCAGTACTTC. Translation gives CVSTGDSYEQYF.